This entry describes one TCR beta chain. The data belong to a study of blood T cell repertoires in COVID-19. J lost 4 bases, V lost 4 bases, and 10 bases had no gene match. The V gene's germline CDR1 is LGHDT and CDR2 YNNKEL (reference sequence). CDR3 length: 17 amino acids. Only in-frame clones appear in the TCRdb table, and some are missing; sequencing was by immunoSEQ multiplex PCR. The sample records 150,000 or so clones, 80% to 90% being singletons. This rearrangement joins TRBV3-1 (or the pseudogene TRBV3-2) to TRBJ2-1, with TRBD2 matching over 10 bases. Sample: PBMCs or T cells enriched from blood (not recorded which). This sequence was found in a woman in her forties or fifties who had recovered from COVID-19. CDR3 in amino acids: CASSRPPGLALYNEQFF. CDR3 DNA: TGTGCCAGCAGCCGGCCACCGGGACTAGCGTTGTACAATGAGCAGTTCTTC.